These 23 T cell receptor beta chains came from one sample sequenced in a study of patients and donors after allogeneic stem cell transplantation (dated by TCRdb to the early 2020s). The library was generated by RT-PCR. Sequencing used a NextSeq 550. TCRdb trimmed the raw reads at Q25, called clones with MiXCR and kept productive beta chains. Each CDR3 protein gets just one entry, which takes the most common genes and DNA from the rows behind it. This sample comprises about a million distinct CDR3 sequences, more than 15% of them detected only once. The top ten hold 5% to 6.5% of the sample. The sequenced sample consisted of blood, either unsorted or a sorted T cell fraction (not recorded which). Every receptor here comes from a human donor who was either an allogeneic HSCT recipient or a stem cell or donor lymphocyte infusion donor (not recorded which). It is not recorded whose cells these are; they may come from a transplant donor.

The table lists this clonotype with a few counts. V gene TRBV24-1 combines with J gene TRBJ2-1, with D perhaps matching TRBD2 (6 bases). The CDR3 totals 16 residues. Trimming shortened V by 4 bases and J by 1 base, and 13 bases separated the two germline ends. The germline V gene encodes CDR1 KGHDR and CDR2 SFDVKD. CDR3 sequence (DNA): TGTGCCACCAGTGAGTCCCCTAGCGCTTCCTACAATGAGCAGTTCTTC. Amino acid sequence: CATSESPSASYNEQFF.

The chain links TRBV7-2 to TRBJ2-5; tentative D call: TRBD1 (6 bases). Per germline, CDR1 SGHTA and CDR2 FQGNSA. The CDR3 totals 14 residues. The germline V and J ends were trimmed by 5 bases and 2 bases, with 12 bases remaining between them. CDR3: CASSRYREQETQYF. CDR3 DNA: TGTGCCAGCAGCCGTTACAGGGAACAAGAGACCCAGTACTTC.

The rearrangement links TRBV7-6 to TRBJ1-1, with D possibly being TRBD1 (5 bases). From germline, CDR1 is SGHVS and CDR2 FNYEAQ. V was trimmed by 5 bases and J by 4 bases, leaving 17 bases between them. This CDR3 spans 15 amino acids. CDR3 coding DNA: TGTGCCAGCAGCCCCGGTCAACAAGGGGCCACTGAAGCTTTCTTT. This sequence encodes CASSPGQQGATEAFF.

Only a few counts were recorded for this clonotype. The CDR3 protein is CASSWPLAGARDTQYF. The CDR3 region has the DNA TGCGCCAGCAGCTGGCCGCTAGCGGGGGCAAGAGATACGCAGTATTTT. The rearrangement uses TRBV5-1 and TRBJ2-3; 10 nucleotides agree with TRBD2. This CDR3 spans 16 amino acids. The germline gives CDR1 SGHRS, CDR2 YFSETQ. V was clipped by 3 bases and J by 5 bases; unmatched bases: 9.

This clonotype was detected a few times. The rearrangement uses TRBV19 and TRBJ2-3, with TRBD2 as a possible D gene (6 bases). The ends were cut back, 6 bases at V and 2 bases at J, with 9 bases in the middle. CDR1 and CDR2 from the germline V gene are LNHDA and SQIVND (reference sequence). This CDR3 contains 13 residues. CDR3: CASSGSPTDTQYF. Here the CDR3 DNA reads TGTGCCAGTAGCGGGAGCCCCACAGATACGCAGTATTTT.

The V and J genes are TRBV29-1 and TRBJ2-7; D is unresolved. V was shortened by 6 bases and J by 2 bases, with 8 bases between the two germline ends. Germline CDR1 SQVTM, CDR2 ANQGSEA. The CDR3 runs to 11 residues. For the CDR3, the DNA is TGCAGCGTGGAGACTCCCTACGAGCAGTACTTC. Residues: CSVETPYEQYF.

Many counts were recorded for this clonotype. The J gene is TRBJ1-4, the V gene TRBV12-3 or TRBV12-4; perhaps TRBD1 as D (6 bases). V lost 6 bases, J lost 3 bases, and 8 bases lay in between. There are 13 residues in the CDR3. CDR3 DNA: TGTGCCAGCAGAGGGGGGCCTAATGAAAAACTGTTTTTT. Translating gives CASRGGPNEKLFF.

This clonotype has more than one count but fewer than ten. The chain has TRBV7-9 and TRBJ1-5; the D gene is possibly TRBD1 (5 bases). V gave up 4 bases and J gave up 5 bases, with 9 bases separating them. Looked up from germline, CDR1 is SEHNR and CDR2 is FQNEAQ (reference sequence). The CDR3 runs to 13 residues. In DNA, the CDR3 is TGTGCCAGCAGCTACCGACAGTATCAGCCCCAGCATTTT. Amino acid sequence: CASSYRQYQPQHF.

The CDR3 loop reads CASSPPGTGNTIYF. In nucleotides, the CDR3 is TGTGCCAGCTCACCACCCGGGACTGGAAACACCATATATTTT. The V call is TRBV18, the J call TRBJ1-3, with D hard to call. Germline lookup yields CDR1 KGHSH and CDR2 LQKENI. The CDR3 has 14 amino acids. V was pared by 0 bases and J by 2 bases, with 5 bases between.

Only a few counts were recorded for this clonotype. J is TRBJ2-7 and V is TRBV28; TRBD1 matches at 9 bases. The ends lost 6 bases at V and 2 bases at J; junction bases unmatched: 5. The CDR3 length is 14 residues. The V gene's germline CDR1 is MDHEN and CDR2 SYDVKM. CDR3 coding DNA: TGTGCCAGCAGCCGGGACAGGGAAGCCTACGAGCAGTACTTC. It translates to CASSRDREAYEQYF.

With respect to this clonotype: A read error may produce the germline difference seen at one junction end. Here the CDR3 DNA reads TGTGCTAGCAGCTTAGGCACAGGGCCGCAAGAGACCCAGTACTTC. Amino acid sequence: CASSLGTGPQETQYF. The V gene is TRBV7-7, the J gene TRBJ2-5, with D perhaps TRBD1 (6 bases). CDR1 and CDR2 from the germline V gene are SSHAT and FNYEAQ (reference sequence). The CDR3 has 15 amino acids.

The J gene is TRBJ2-7, the V gene TRBV6-1, with TRBD2 identical over 9 bases. Germline values: CDR1 MNHNS, CDR2 SASEGT. CDR3 length: 14 amino acids. With V trimmed by 6 bases and J by 7 bases, 10 bases remained unmatched. The CDR3 bases are TGTGCCAGCAGCCTTCTAGCGGGAAGGGGGGAGCAGTACTTC. This translates into CASSLLAGRGEQYF.

V usage is TRBV12-3 or TRBV12-4 and J usage is TRBJ1-2; 7 bases fit TRBD1. The CDR3 is made up of 16 amino acids. J was trimmed by 3 bases and V by 6 bases; bases with no gene match: 13. The CDR3 region is CASSPGGRGFDYGYTF. DNA for the CDR3: TGTGCCAGCAGCCCGGGAGGCAGGGGGTTTGACTATGGCTACACCTTC.

This clonotype appeared a few times. The rearrangement uses TRBV4-2 and TRBJ2-3; the match to TRBD2 covers 9 bases. This CDR3 spans 16 amino acids. Germline V gene lookup returns CDR1 LGHNA and CDR2 YNFKEQ. The J segment lost 4 bases and the V segment lost 3 bases, leaving 8 bases of the junction unmatched. The CDR3 sequence is CASSHYAGGPADTQYF. In nucleotides, the CDR3 is TGTGCCAGCAGCCATTATGCGGGAGGGCCGGCAGATACGCAGTATTTT.

This clonotype was found a few times. This sequence joins TRBV15 and TRBJ2-4, with D uncertain. Germline V gene sequence: CDR1 LNHNV, CDR2 YYDKDF (reference sequence). The CDR3 runs 15 residues. The V and J ends lost 4 bases and 5 bases respectively, with 15 bases between them. CDR3 loop: CATSTARNLQNIQYF. CDR3 DNA sequence: TGTGCCACCAGCACCGCCCGGAACTTGCAAAACATTCAGTACTTC.

This clonotype has just a few counts. The chain couples TRBV7-8 to TRBJ2-7; 7 nucleotides agree with TRBD1. V dropped 4 bases and J dropped 1; count of bases not matched to a gene: 7. The CDR3 runs 15 residues. Germline V gives CDR1 SGHVS, CDR2 FQNEAQ. Written as DNA, the CDR3 is TGTGCCAGCAGCTCTGAGACAGGGCCTTCCTACGAGCAGTACTTC. It translates to CASSSETGPSYEQYF.

The chain joins TRBV29-1 to TRBJ2-1, with 7 nucleotides matching TRBD2. CDR3 length: 14 amino acids. CDR1 is SQVTM and CDR2 is ANQGSEA in the germline V gene. The trim removed 5 bases at V and 0 bases at J, leaving 4 bases unmatched. CDR3 DNA: TGCAGCGTTTCTTCTAGCGGCTCCTACAATGAGCAGTTCTTC. Translated: CSVSSSGSYNEQFF.

The chain employs TRBV6-1 and TRBJ1-2; D gene unclear. The length of the CDR3 is 13 residues. Germline CDR1 and CDR2: MNHNS and SASEGT. The germline V and J ends were trimmed by 8 bases and 4 bases, with 14 bases remaining between them. CDR3 loop: CASPPQPGYGYTF. The CDR3 bases are TGTGCCAGCCCGCCGCAGCCTGGCTATGGCTACACCTTC.

The rearrangement links TRBV6-2 or TRBV6-3 to TRBJ2-1, with 8 bases matching TRBD1. CDR3 length equals 18 residues. Germline loops: CDR1 MNHEY, CDR2 SVGEGT. V lost 4 bases and J lost 6; bases outside the gene matches: 17. As DNA, the CDR3 is TGTGCCAGCAGTTCCATCCCGACAGGGGAAGGGCTGGGCAATGAGCAGTTCTTC. Residues: CASSSIPTGEGLGNEQFF.

This clonotype was seen at least ten times. CDR3 coding DNA: TGTGCCAGCAGCCCCCGGGCAGATACGCAGTATTTT. Its translation is CASSPRADTQYF. The V gene is TRBV6-5, the J gene TRBJ2-3; D uncertain. The CDR3 covers 12 residues. Germline loops: CDR1 MNHEY, CDR2 SVGAGI. V lost 6 bases and J lost 4, with 8 bases in between.

The chain is built from TRBV29-1 and TRBJ1-3; D is perhaps TRBD1 (6 bases). This CDR3 contains 15 residues. The V and J ends lost 4 bases and 0 bases respectively, with 13 bases between them. Looked up from germline, CDR1 is SQVTM and CDR2 is ANQGSEA. The CDR3 sequence is CSVVPGDFSGNTIYF. Written as DNA, the CDR3 is TGCAGCGTTGTACCAGGGGACTTCTCTGGAAACACCATATATTTT.

This chain joins TRBV6-2 or TRBV6-3 and TRBJ1-2, with a tentative D call TRBD1 (6 bases). The V gene lost 6 bases and the J gene lost 2 bases, with 13 bases spanning the gap. CDR1 MNHEY and CDR2 SVGEGT come from the germline V gene. This CDR3 is built from 14 residues. The CDR3 nucleotides are TGTGCCAGCAGCCGGCCCCAGGGGAACTATGGCTACACCTTC. Translation: CASSRPQGNYGYTF.

The chain joins TRBV24-1 to TRBJ2-7, with D uncertain. V shed 2 bases and J shed 5 bases, with 9 bases lying between them. Germline values: CDR1 KGHDR, CDR2 SFDVKD. The CDR3 has 13 amino acids. In DNA form, the CDR3 reads TGTGCCACCAGTGATTCTTCTTGGGACGAGCAGTACTTC. Translation: CATSDSSWDEQYF.